Listed here are 2 T cell receptor beta chains from one sample, sequenced in a study of spatial heterogeneity in lung cancer (dated by TCRdb to the late 2010s). No antigen has been identified for these receptors. The library was prepared using 5' RACE. TCRdb shows the sequencer as NextSeq 500. TCRdb reprocessed the public reads (quality trimming at Q25 with fastp, clone calling with MiXCR) and kept in-frame beta chains. CDR3 protein sequences are deduplicated, and each keeps its most common genes and DNA. This sample holds about 20,000 distinct CDR3 sequences; approximately 16% were observed only once. The ten most abundant clones make up roughly 30% of the sample. The full study reports these points: The tumor nonsynonymous mutation count correlated with the number of expanded alpha and beta TCRs within the tumor.

In light of the paper, this sample's time point label describes: sample taken at primary tumor resection. This material consisted of lung tumor tissue, taken at surgery. The receptors were sampled from a female donor with early-stage non-small cell lung cancer.

This clonotype was picked up many times. The gene calls are TRBV2 and TRBJ2-4; tentative D call: TRBD2 (5 bases). V gave up 6 bases and J gave up 0 bases, with 12 bases separating them. CDR3 length: 15 amino acids. The germline V gene has CDR1 SNHLY and CDR2 FYNNEI. The CDR3 sequence is CASREVGVAKNIQYF. The CDR3 bases are TGTGCCAGCAGAGAGGTGGGAGTAGCCAAAAACATTCAGTACTTC.

The sample holds a few counts of this clonotype. CDR3 protein: CASSSRGPGELFF. The CDR3 DNA reads as TGTGCCAGCAGCTCCCGAGGGCCCGGGGAGCTGTTTTTT. The chain combines TRBV7-6 with TRBJ2-2, with a possible D match to TRBD2 (5 bases). Trimming removed 4 bases from V and 6 bases from J, with 9 bases in between. The V gene's germline CDR1 is SGHVS and CDR2 FNYEAQ. This CDR3 has 13 amino acids.